The T cell receptor beta chain described here comes from a study of identical twins. This clonotype was seen repeatedly, ten times or more. The V end was cut by 1 base, the J end by 6 bases, with 7 bases between. The germline CDR1 and CDR2 sequences are MGHRA and YSYEKL. The CDR3 length is 12 residues. Each cDNA held unique molecular identifiers, and template switching gave it a universal primer site. TCRdb ran MiXCR on the 5' RACE reads and lists one entry per CDR3 protein. Of 300,000 to 400,000 distinct CDR3 sequences in the sample, more than 9% were seen once. In addition, the sample was reused for a study of yellow fever vaccine responses in identical twins.

The TCR originated in a woman younger than 35 in good health. The chain uses TRBV4-1 and TRBJ2-7; D not resolved. Input material: CD8+ T cells sorted from blood. The DNA for the CDR3 is TGCGCCAGCAGCCAAGTTCCGTTCGAGCAGTACGTC. Its protein is CASSQVPFEQYV.